This TCR beta chain is drawn from a study of T cell repertoires in ileal Crohn's disease. Across the study: Operated complications were stricturing disease (roughly 60%) and penetrating disease (about 39%).

Sequenced by immunoSEQ multiplex PCR; TCRdb stores in-frame clones only, minus some. This table has about 12,000 clones, around 78% appearing once. With regard to this clone: The antigen remains undetermined.

Whole-study findings and limits: Clonality above 26.8% at surgery always came with endoscopic recurrence.

Germline V gene sequence: CDR1 LNHDA, CDR2 SQIVND (reference sequence). Trimming removed 6 bases from V and 3 bases from J, with 5 bases in between. The CDR3 extends over 11 amino acids. The chain uses TRBV19 and TRBJ2-5; D not certain. Sequenced input: ileal tissue. The receptor was derived from an adult with Crohn's disease. CDR3 in DNA: TGTGCCAGTAGCCAGGAAGAGACCCAGTACTTC. This codes for CASSQEETQYF.